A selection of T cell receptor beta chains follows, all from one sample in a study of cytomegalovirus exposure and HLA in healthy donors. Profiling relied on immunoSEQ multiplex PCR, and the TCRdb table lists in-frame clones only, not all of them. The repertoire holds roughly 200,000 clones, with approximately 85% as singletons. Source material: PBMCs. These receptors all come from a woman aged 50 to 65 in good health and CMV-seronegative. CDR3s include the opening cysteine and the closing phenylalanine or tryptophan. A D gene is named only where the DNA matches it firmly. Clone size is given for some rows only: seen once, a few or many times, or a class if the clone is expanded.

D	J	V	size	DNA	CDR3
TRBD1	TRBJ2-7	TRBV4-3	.	TGCGCCAGCAGCCAAGATTCGACCCTTGGGACAGGGGTCCACGAGCAGTACTTC	CASSQDSTLGTGVHEQYF
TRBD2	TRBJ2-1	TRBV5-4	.	TGTGCCAGCAGCCTGGGAGGTAGCGGGAGCCTGGGGAATGAGCAGTTCTTC	CASSLGGSGSLGNEQFF
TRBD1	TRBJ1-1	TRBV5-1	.	TGCGCCAGCAGCTTGGCCGAGGGGGCGTCTCGTGAAGCTTTCTTT	CASSLAEGASREAFF
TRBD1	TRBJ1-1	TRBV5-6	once	TGTGCCAGCAGCTTGTCCGGGGCAGGGGGCCGGTACGCTGAAGCTTTCTTT	CASSLSGAGGRYAEAFF
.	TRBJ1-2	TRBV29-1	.	TGCAGCGTCCGTTGGTGGCAGGGATTTCACTATGGCTACACCTTC	CSVRWWQGFHYGYTF
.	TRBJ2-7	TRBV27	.	TGTGCCAGCAGTCCAAAGCGTGGGGGCCTTCGCGAGCAGTACTTC	CASSPKRGGLREQYF
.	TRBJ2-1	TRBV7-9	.	TGTGCCAGCAGCTTATACCCGCGGGTAGTCTACAATGAGCAGTTCTTC	CASSLYPRVVYNEQFF
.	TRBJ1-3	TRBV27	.	TGTGCCAGCAGTTCGACCGCTCGTTTGGGCCCCGGAAACACCATATATTTT	CASSSTARLGPGNTIYF
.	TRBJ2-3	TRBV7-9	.	TGTGCCAGCAGCGGAGCAGATACGCAGTATTTT	CASSGADTQYF
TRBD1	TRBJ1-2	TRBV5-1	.	TGCGCCAGCAAGACAGGGGGCAGTGGCTACACCTTC	CASKTGGSGYTF
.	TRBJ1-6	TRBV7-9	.	TGTGCCAGCAGCTTTGAGGGATCACCCCTCCACTTT	CASSFEGSPLHF
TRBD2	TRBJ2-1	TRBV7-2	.	TGTGCCAGCAGCCAGGGACTAGCGGGAGGGTGGTCCTACAATGAGCAGTTCTTC	CASSQGLAGGWSYNEQFF
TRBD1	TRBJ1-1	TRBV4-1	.	TGCGCCAGCAGCCATGCCGACAGGGAAAACACTGAAGCTTTCTTT	CASSHADRENTEAFF
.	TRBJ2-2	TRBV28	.	TGTGCCAGCAGTTCCACCGGGACACCGGGGATCGGGGAGCTGTTTTTT	CASSSTGTPGIGELFF
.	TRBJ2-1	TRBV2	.	TGTGCCAGCAGGGAGACTGACCTCCCTGATGAGCAGTTCTTC	CASRETDLPDEQFF
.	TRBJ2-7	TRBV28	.	TGTGCCAGCAGTTTAAGGCCAGGGGGGAACGAGCAGTACTTC	CASSLRPGGNEQYF
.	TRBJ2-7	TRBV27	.	TGTGCCAGCAGTTCCTCGACAGCCAGCTCCTACGAGCAGTACTTC	CASSSSTASSYEQYF
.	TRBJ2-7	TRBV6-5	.	TGTGCCAGCAGTGAACAGCTTACCTACGAGCAGTACTTC	CASSEQLTYEQYF
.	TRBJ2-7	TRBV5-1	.	TGCGCCAGCAGCCATGACACGTACTCCTACGAGCAGTACTTC	CASSHDTYSYEQYF
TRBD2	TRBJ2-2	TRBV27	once	TGTGCCAGCACCCGAGGGACTAGCGGAGCCGGGGAGCTGTTTTTT	CASTRGTSGAGELFF
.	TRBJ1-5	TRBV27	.	TGTGCCAGCAGCCCCAAGGGGGAATTTCAGCCCCAGCATTTT	CASSPKGEFQPQHF
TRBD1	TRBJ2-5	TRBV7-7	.	TGTGCCAGCAGCCTGACAGGGGAGGAAAAGACCCAGTACTTC	CASSLTGEEKTQYF
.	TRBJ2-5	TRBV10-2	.	TGCGCCAGCAGTGCCCCTCCGCTCCGGGTGGAGACCCAGTACTTC	CASSAPPLRVETQYF
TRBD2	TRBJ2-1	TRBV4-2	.	TGTGCCAGCAGCCAAGATGGGACGTGGACTAGCGGGTCCTACAATGAGCAGTTCTTC	CASSQDGTWTSGSYNEQFF
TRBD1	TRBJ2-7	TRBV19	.	TGTGCCAGTAGTGACCGGGACAGGCTTTCCTACGAGCAGTACTTC	CASSDRDRLSYEQYF
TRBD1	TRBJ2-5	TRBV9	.	TGTGCCAGCAGCGTCGGCTCGGGACAGGGCGAGACCCAGTACTTC	CASSVGSGQGETQYF
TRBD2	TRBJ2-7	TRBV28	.	TGTGCCAGCAGTTTAACGACTAGCGGGAGTATGAAATACGAGCAGTACTTC	CASSLTTSGSMKYEQYF
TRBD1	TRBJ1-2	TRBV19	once	TGTGCCAGTTCAGACAGGGGAGTCGGCTATGGCTACACCTTC	CASSDRGVGYGYTF
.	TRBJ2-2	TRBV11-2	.	TGTGCCAGCAACTTGGGGCTTGGGGTGAGGAGCACCGGGGAGCTGTTTTTT	CASNLGLGVRSTGELFF
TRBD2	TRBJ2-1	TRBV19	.	TGTGCCAGTAGTATATGGGCCGGGAGGGGTAATGAGCAGTTCTTC	CASSIWAGRGNEQFF
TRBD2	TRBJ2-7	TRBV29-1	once	TGCAGCGCAGCCCAAGCGGGAGGGGTCTCCTACGAGCAGTACTTC	CSAAQAGGVSYEQYF
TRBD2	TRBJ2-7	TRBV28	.	TGTGCCAGCAGTAGCGGGAACCTCTACGAGCAGTACTTC	CASSSGNLYEQYF
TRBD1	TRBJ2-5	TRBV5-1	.	TGCGCCAGCAGCTTGGACCCAGGGGGAATTCAGACCCAGTACTTC	CASSLDPGGIQTQYF
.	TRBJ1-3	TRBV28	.	TGTGCCAGCAGCGTAGGGGGATTGTCTGGAAACACCATATATTTT	CASSVGGLSGNTIYF
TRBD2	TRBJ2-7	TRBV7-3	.	TGTGCCAGCAGCGCCACTAGCGGGAGTGGCGAGCAGTACTTC	CASSATSGSGEQYF
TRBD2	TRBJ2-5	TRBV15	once	TGTGCCACCAGCAGGAGGACTAGCGGACACCAAGAGACCCAGTACTTC	CATSRRTSGHQETQYF
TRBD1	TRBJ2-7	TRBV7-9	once	TGTGCCAGCAGCTTTCCCTCCGAGACAGGGAACACCTACGAGCAGTACTTC	CASSFPSETGNTYEQYF
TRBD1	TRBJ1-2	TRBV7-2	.	TGTGCCAGCAGCTCAACAGGGGGGGACTATGGCTACACCTTC	CASSSTGGDYGYTF
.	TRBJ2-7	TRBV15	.	TGTGCCACCAGCAGCCAGGACGAGGGATCCGACGAGCAGTACTTC	CATSSQDEGSDEQYF
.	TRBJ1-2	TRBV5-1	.	TGCGCCAGCAGCTTGGATACAGCCTATGGCTACACCTTC	CASSLDTAYGYTF
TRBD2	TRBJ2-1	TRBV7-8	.	TGTGCCAGCAGCTTGGCACAGAGCGGGATCTACAATGAGCAGTTCTTC	CASSLAQSGIYNEQFF
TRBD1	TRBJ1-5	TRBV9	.	TGTGCCAGCAGCGGACAGGGGGCAGAGGGCAATCAGCCCCAGCATTTT	CASSGQGAEGNQPQHF
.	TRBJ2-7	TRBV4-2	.	TGTGCCAGCAGCCAAGATGGACAGAGCTCCTACGAGCAGTACTTC	CASSQDGQSSYEQYF
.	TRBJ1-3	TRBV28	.	TGTGCCAGCAGTCTCACCCCCCAAAACTTGCCTGGAAACACCATATATTTT	CASSLTPQNLPGNTIYF
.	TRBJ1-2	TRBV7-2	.	TGTGCCAGCAGCGTCGAAACAGGGAGGGCCTATGGCTACACCTTC	CASSVETGRAYGYTF
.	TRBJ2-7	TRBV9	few	TGTGCCAGCAGCGCCTCCCCGGACAGTGCCTACGAGCAGTACTTC	CASSASPDSAYEQYF
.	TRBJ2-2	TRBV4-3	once	TGCGCCAGCAGCCTTGGACTGGTTACAAGCACCGGGGAGCTGTTTTTT	CASSLGLVTSTGELFF
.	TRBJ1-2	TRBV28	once	TGTGCCAGCAGTTTAGTCGGACACAACTATGGCTACACCTTC	CASSLVGHNYGYTF
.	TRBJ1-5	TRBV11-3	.	TGTGCCAGCAGCTTCAGGGGCCCCCAGCATTTT	CASSFRGPQHF
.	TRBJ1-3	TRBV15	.	TGTGCCACCAGCAGAGAAGGAGGGGCCGGAAACACCATATATTTT	CATSREGGAGNTIYF
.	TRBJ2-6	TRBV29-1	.	TGCAGCGTACGATCCCCCAGGGCCGGGGCCAACGTCCTGACTTTC	CSVRSPRAGANVLTF
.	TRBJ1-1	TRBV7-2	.	TGTGCCAGCAGCCTGAGGACAGCAGAAGCTTTCTTT	CASSLRTAEAFF
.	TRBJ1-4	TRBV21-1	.	TGTGCCAGCACCGTAAAAGAACAGGGTAGTTTAGATGAAAAACTGTTTTTT	CASTVKEQGSLDEKLFF
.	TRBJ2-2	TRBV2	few	TGTGCCAGCAGTGAAATTAGGTGGGAGTCGGCCGGGGAGCTGTTTTTT	CASSEIRWESAGELFF
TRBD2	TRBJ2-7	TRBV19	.	TGTGCCAGTAGTAGGACTAGCGGAACCTACGAGCAGTACTTC	CASSRTSGTYEQYF
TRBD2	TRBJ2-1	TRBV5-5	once	TGTGCCAGCAGCTTGAGTAGCGGGAGCATATACAATGAGCAGTTCTTC	CASSLSSGSIYNEQFF
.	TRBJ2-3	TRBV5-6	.	TGTGCCAGCAGCTTTCCGACTAGCACAGATACGCAGTATTTT	CASSFPTSTDTQYF